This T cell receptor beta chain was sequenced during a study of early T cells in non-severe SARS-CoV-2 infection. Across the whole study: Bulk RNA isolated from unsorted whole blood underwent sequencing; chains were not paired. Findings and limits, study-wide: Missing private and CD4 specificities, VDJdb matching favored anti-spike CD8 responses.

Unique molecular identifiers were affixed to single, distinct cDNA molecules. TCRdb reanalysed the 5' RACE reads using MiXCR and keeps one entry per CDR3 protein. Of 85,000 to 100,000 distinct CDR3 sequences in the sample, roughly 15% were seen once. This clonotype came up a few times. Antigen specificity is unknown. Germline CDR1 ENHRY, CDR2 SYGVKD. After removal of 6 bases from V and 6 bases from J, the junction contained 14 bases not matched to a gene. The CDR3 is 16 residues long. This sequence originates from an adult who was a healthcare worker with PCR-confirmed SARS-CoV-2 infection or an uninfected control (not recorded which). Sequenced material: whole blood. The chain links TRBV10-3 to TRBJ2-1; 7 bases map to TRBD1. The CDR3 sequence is CAIRERTGVVGNEQFF. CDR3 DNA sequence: TGTGCCATCAGAGAACGTACAGGGGTGGTTGGCAATGAGCAGTTCTTC.